This paragraph covers one T cell receptor beta chain sequence. The record originates from a study of blood T cell repertoires in COVID-19. Overall study: Samples of COVID-19 (acute and convalescent) were obtained from the United States, Italy and Spain. T cells, B-cell-depleted T cells, or PBMCs supplied cDNA or gDNA.

Trimming shortened V by 0 bases and J by 2 bases, and 8 bases separated the two germline ends. CDR1 and CDR2 from the germline V gene are LGHNA and YSLEER. The CDR3 is 14 residues long. In the study's own analysis: The authors estimated nucleated cell counts from reference gene primer amplification. TCRdb's table, derived via immunoSEQ multiplex PCR, lists solely in-frame clones and lacks some. The V and J calls and the clone size are those of that table, but D and trimming were determined from the DNA. Of about 80,000 clones in the sample, approximately 85% were seen once. The sequencing input was peripheral blood. The source is a man between 65 and 85 years old with acute or convalescent COVID-19. V gene TRBV4-3 combines with J gene TRBJ2-7; possible D gene TRBD2, 5 bases. This CDR3 is CASSQDSETYEQYF. The DNA for the CDR3 is TGCGCCAGCAGCCAAGATAGCGAGACCTACGAGCAGTACTTC.